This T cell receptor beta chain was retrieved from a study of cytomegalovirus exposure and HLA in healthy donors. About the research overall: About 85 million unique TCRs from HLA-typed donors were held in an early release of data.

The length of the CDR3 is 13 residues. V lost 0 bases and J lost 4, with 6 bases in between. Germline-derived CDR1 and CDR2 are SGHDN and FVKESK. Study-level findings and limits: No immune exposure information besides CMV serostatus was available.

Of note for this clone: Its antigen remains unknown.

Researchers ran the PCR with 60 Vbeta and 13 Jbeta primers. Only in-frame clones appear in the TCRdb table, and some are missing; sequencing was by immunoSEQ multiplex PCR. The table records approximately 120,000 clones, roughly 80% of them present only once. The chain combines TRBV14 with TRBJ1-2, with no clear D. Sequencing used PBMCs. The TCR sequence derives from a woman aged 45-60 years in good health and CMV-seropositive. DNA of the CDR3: TGTGCCAGCAGCCAAGATGCCGGCTATGGCTACACCTTC. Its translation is CASSQDAGYGYTF.